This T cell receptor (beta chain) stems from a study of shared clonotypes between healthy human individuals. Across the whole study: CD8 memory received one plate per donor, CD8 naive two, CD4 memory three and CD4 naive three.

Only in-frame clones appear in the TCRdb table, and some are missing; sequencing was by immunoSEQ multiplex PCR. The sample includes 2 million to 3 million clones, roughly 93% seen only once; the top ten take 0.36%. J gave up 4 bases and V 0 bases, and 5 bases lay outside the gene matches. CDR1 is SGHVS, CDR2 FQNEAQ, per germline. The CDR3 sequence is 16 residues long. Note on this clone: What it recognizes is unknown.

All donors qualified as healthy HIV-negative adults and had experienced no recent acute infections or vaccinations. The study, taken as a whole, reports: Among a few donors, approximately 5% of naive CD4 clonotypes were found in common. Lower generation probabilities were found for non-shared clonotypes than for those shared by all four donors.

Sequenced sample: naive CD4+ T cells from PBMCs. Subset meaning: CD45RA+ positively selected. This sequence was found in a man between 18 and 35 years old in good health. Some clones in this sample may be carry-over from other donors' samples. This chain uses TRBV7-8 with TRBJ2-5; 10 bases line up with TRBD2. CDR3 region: CASSLAQREGAETQYF. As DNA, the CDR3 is TGTGCCAGCAGCTTAGCTCAGCGGGAGGGGGCAGAGACCCAGTACTTC.